This T cell receptor beta chain was recovered during a study of PD-1 blockade in classical Hodgkin lymphoma. Germline values: CDR1 MDHEN, CDR2 SYDVKM. This CDR3 has 15 amino acids. The V gene lost 6 bases and the J gene lost 0 bases, with 12 bases spanning the gap. Time point defined: cycle 4 day 1 (C4D1), after less than 7 weeks of nivolumab. Brentuximab vedotin exposure varied, and every patient relapsed after autologous stem cell transplantation. A remark on this clone: Antigen: not known.

Findings and caveats of the study: Complete responders possessed baseline diversity comparable to newly diagnosed patients. A reduction in baseline TCR diversity was reportedly seen in newly diagnosed patients relative to healthy donors.

Produced via immunoSEQ multiplex PCR; TCRdb's table is partial and in-frame only. The sample contains tens of thousands of clones, roughly 73% of which appear only once. The specimen comprised peripheral blood mononuclear cells (PBMCs), sampled before the fourth cycle of nivolumab. The clonotype was recovered from a human donor with classical Hodgkin lymphoma. This chain connects TRBV28 to TRBJ2-4, with D maybe TRBD2 (6 bases). The CDR3 loop reads CASRTAGLAKNIQYF. CDR3 coding DNA: TGTGCCAGCAGGACAGCGGGTCTAGCCAAAAACATTCAGTACTTC.